The clone carrying this T cell receptor beta chain appeared a single time. Its specificity is unknown. The donors (healthy individuals) were bone marrow donors. Germline V gene sequence: CDR1 MRHNA, CDR2 SNTAGT. The CDR3 runs to 15 residues. V was trimmed by 0 bases and J by 6 bases, leaving 11 bases between them. PCR involved 60 Vbeta and 13 Jbeta primers. As handled by the study authors: A follow-up analysis tallied about 88 million unique TCR beta chains, roughly 11 million shared. TCRdb's table, derived via immunoSEQ multiplex PCR, lists solely in-frame clones and lacks some. Clone size and the V and J calls come from that table; the DNA yielded D and trimming. The data show about 250,000 clones, more than 55% seen once. The data are from a study of cytomegalovirus exposure and HLA in healthy donors. Study-wide results and caveats: Among donors in an Asian-associated ancestry cluster, a later analysis reportedly found fewer N-insertions than the approximately 700-donor mean. The study found most TCR sequences rare, yet found some public TCRs in many donors.

This TCR was recovered from a female donor in good health and CMV-seronegative. The rearrangement uses TRBV6-4 and TRBJ2-2, with a possible D match to TRBD2 (6 bases). The source material was PBMCs. The chain's CDR3 is CASSDSSSGAGELFF. The CDR3, as DNA: TGTGCCAGCAGTGACTCGAGTTCGGGGGCCGGGGAGCTGTTTTTT.